This record concerns one T cell receptor beta chain sequence. The CDR3 has 17 amino acids. Trimming cost V 3 bases and J 0 bases, with 14 bases left between them. The germline CDR1 and CDR2 sequences are LNHDA and SQIVND (reference sequence). The entry originates in a study of shared clonotypes between healthy human individuals. Using immunoSEQ multiplex PCR, the repertoire was profiled, and TCRdb retains in-frame clones only, with some absent. The sample includes a few million clones, around 93% of them seen just once. Only CD45RO-negative cells positively selected for CCR7 counted as naive CD8 cells, so terminally differentiated effector memory CD45RA+ cells were excluded. The donors, healthy adults who were HIV-negative, had experienced no recent acute infections or vaccinations. Among the donors, all were Caucasian adults who lived in Nashville, Tennessee.

The TCR was taken from a man aged 18 to 30 in good health. Some clones in this sample may be carry-over from other donors' samples. V usage is TRBV19 and J usage is TRBJ1-4; D gene unclear. Sample: naive CD8+ T cells from PBMCs. CDR3 sequence (DNA): TGTGCCAGTAGTATGCGAGACTCATATGCAACTAATGAAAAACTGTTTTTT. This gives the protein CASSMRDSYATNEKLFF.